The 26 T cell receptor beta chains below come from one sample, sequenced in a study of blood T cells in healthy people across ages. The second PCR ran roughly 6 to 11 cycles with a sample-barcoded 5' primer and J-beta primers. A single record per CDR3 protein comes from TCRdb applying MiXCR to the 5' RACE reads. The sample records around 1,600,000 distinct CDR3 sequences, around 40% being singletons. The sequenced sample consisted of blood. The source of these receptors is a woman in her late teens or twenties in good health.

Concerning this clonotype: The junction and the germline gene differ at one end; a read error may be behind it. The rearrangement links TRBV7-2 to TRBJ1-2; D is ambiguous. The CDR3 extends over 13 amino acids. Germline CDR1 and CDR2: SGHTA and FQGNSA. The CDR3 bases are TGTGCCAGCAGCTTAGCGGTCCAGGCTGGCTGCACCTTC. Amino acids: CASSLAVQAGCTF.

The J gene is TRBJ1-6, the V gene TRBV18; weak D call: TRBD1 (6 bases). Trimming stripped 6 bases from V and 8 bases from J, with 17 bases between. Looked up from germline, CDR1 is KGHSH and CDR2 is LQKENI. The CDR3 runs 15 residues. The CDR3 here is CASSTFGGFDSPLHF. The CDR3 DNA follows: TGTGCCAGCTCCACCTTTGGGGGCTTTGATTCACCCCTCCACTTT.

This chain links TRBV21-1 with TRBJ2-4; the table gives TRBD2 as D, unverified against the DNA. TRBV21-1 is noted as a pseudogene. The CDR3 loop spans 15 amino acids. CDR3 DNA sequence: TGTGCCAGAGAGGAGGAGACACTTGCCAAAAACATTCAGTACTTC. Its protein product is CAREEETLAKNIQYF.

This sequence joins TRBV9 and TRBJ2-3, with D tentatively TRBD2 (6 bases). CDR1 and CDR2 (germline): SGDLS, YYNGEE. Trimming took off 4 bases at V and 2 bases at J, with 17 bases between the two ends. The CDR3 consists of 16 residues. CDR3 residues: CASSQMEGSNTDTQYF. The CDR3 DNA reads TGTGCCAGCAGCCAGATGGAGGGGAGTAACACAGATACGCAGTATTTT.

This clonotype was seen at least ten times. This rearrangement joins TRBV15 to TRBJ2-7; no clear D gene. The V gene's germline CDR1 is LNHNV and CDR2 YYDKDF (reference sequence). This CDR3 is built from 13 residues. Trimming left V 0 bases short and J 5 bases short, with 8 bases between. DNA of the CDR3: TGTGCCACCAGCAGAGATCTCGGTAACGAGCAGTACTTC. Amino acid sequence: CATSRDLGNEQYF.

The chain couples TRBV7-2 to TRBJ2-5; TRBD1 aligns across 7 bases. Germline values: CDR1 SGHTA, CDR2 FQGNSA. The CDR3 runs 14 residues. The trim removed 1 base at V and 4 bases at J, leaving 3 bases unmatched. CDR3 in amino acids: CASSLGYRGETQYF. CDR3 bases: TGTGCCAGCAGCTTAGGATACAGGGGAGAGACCCAGTACTTC.

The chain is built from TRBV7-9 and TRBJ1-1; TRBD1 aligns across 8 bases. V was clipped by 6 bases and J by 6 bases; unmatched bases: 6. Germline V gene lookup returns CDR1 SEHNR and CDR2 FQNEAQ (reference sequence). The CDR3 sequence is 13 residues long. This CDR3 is CASSQPRGPEAFF. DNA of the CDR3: TGTGCCAGCAGTCAACCCAGGGGGCCTGAAGCTTTCTTT.

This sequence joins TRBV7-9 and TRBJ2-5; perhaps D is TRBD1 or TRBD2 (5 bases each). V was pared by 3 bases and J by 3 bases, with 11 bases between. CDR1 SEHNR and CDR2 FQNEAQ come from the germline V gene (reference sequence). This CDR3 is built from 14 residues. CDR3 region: CASSFRDGKETQYF. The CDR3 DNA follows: TGTGCCAGCAGCTTCCGGGACGGAAAAGAGACCCAGTACTTC. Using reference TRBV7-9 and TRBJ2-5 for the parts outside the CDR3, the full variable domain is DTGVSQNPRHKITKRGQNVTFRCDPISEHNRLYWYRQTLGQGPEFLTYFQNEAQLEKSRLLSDRFSAERPKGSFSTLEIQRTEQGDSAMYLCASSFRDGKETQYFGPGTRLLVL.

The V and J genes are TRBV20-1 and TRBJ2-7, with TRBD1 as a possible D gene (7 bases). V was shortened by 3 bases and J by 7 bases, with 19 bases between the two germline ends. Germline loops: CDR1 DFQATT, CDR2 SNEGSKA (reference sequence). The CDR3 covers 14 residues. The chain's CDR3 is CSASAETGRNEQYF. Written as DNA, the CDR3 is TGCAGTGCTAGTGCAGAGACAGGGAGGAATGAGCAGTACTTC.

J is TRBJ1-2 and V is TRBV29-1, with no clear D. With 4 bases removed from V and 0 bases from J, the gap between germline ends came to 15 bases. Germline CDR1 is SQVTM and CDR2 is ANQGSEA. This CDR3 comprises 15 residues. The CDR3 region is CSVGRRNGANYGYTF. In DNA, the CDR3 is TGCAGCGTTGGCCGGCGTAACGGAGCTAACTATGGCTACACCTTC.

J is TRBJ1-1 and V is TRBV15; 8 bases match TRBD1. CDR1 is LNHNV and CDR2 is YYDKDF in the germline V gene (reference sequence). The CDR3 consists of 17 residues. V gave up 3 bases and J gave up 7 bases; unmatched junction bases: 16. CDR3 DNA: TGTGCCACCAGCAGGGGACTGGGGGTTACAGGGGGAAGTGAAGCTTTCTTT. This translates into CATSRGLGVTGGSEAFF. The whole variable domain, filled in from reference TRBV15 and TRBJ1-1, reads DAMVIQNPRYQVTQFGKPVTLSCSQTLNHNVMYWYQQKSSQAPKLLFHYYDKDFNNEADTPDNFQSRRPNTSFCFLDIRSPGLGDTAMYLCATSRGLGVTGGSEAFFGQGTRLTVV.

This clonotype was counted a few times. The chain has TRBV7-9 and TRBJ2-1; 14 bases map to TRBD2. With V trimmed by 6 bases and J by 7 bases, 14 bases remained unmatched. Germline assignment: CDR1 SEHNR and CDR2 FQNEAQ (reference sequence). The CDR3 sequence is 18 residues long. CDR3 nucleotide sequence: TGTGCCAGCAGTTCCACGAAAGCGACTAGCGGGAGGGGTAATGAGCAGTTCTTC. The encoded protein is CASSSTKATSGRGNEQFF.

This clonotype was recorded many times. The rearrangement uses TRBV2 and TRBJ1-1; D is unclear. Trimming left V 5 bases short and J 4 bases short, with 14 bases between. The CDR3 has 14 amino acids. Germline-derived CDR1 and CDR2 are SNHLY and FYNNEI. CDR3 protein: CASSIQLIGTEAFF. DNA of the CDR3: TGTGCCAGCAGTATACAACTAATCGGCACTGAAGCTTTCTTT.

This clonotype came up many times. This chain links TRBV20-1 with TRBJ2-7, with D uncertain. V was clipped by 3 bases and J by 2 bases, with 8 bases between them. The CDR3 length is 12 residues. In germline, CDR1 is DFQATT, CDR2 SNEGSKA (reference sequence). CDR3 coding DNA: TGCAGTGCTAGGAGAGGTCCCTACGAGCAGTACTTC. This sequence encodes CSARRGPYEQYF.

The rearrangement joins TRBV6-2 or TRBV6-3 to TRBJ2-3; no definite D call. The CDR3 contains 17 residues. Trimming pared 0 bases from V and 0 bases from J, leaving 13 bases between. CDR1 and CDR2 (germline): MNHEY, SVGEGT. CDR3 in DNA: TGTGCCAGCAGTTACTCCGCCATTATGACTAGCACAGATACGCAGTATTTT. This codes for CASSYSAIMTSTDTQYF.

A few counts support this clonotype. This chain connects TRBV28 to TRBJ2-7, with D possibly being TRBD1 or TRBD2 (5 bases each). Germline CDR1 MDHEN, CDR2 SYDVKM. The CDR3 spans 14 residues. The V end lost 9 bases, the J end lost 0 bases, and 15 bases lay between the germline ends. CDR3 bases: TGTGCCAGTGAAACGGGGCTGAGCTCCTACGAGCAGTACTTC. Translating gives CASETGLSSYEQYF.

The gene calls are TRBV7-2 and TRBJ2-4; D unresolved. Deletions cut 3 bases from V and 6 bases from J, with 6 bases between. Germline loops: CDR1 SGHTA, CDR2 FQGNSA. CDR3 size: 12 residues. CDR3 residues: CASSFHLNIQYF. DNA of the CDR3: TGTGCCAGCAGCTTCCACCTAAACATTCAGTACTTC.

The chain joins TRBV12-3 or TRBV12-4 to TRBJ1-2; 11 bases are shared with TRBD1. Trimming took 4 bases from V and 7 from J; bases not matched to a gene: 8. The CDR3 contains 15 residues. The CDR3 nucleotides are TGTGCCAGCAGTTCCCCGGGACAGGGGGTGGCTGGCTACACCTTC. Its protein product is CASSSPGQGVAGYTF.

The CDR3 spells CATSDVKGQGGIDGYTF. Written as DNA, the CDR3 is TGTGCCACCAGTGATGTAAAGGGACAGGGTGGAATCGATGGCTACACCTTC. The chain links TRBV24-1 to TRBJ1-2; 9 bases are shared with TRBD1. Germline V gene lookup returns CDR1 KGHDR and CDR2 SFDVKD. V shed 3 bases and J 6 bases; nucleotides not matched to a gene: 13. The CDR3 has 17 amino acids.

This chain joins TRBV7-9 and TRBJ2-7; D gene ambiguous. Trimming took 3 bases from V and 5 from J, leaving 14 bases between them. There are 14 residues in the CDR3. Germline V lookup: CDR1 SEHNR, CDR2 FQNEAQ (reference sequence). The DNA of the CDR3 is TGTGCCAGCAGCTTGGCGGCGCCATGGGACGAGCAGTACTTC. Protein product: CASSLAAPWDEQYF. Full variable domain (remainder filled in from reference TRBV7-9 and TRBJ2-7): DTGVSQNPRHKITKRGQNVTFRCDPISEHNRLYWYRQTLGQGPEFLTYFQNEAQLEKSRLLSDRFSAERPKGSFSTLEIQRTEQGDSAMYLCASSLAAPWDEQYFGPGTRLTVT.

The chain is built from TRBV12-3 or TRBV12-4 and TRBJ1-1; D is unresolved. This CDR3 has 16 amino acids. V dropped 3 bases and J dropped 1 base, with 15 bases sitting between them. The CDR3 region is CASSLAWHSQNTEAFF. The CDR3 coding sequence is TGTGCCAGCAGTTTGGCATGGCACTCACAGAACACTGAAGCTTTCTTT.

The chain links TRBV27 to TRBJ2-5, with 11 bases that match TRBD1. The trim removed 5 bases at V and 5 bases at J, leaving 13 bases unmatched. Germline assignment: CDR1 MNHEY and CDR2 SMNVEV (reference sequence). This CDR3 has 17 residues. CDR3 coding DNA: TGTGCCAGCAGTAAAATCTCCGGGACAGGGGGTTTGGAGACCCAGTACTTC. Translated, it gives CASSKISGTGGLETQYF.

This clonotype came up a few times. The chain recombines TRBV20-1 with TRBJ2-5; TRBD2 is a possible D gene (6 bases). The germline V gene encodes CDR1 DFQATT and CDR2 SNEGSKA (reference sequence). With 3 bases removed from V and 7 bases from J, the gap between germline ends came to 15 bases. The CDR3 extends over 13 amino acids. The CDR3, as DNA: TGCAGTGCTAGCAGACTAGAGGTCGGGACCCAGTACTTC. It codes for CSASRLEVGTQYF.

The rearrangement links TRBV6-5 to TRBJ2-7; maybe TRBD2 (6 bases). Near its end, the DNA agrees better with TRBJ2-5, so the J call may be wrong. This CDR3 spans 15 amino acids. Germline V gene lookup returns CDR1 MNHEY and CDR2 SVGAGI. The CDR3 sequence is CASTRTAGLGETQYF. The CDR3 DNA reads TGTGCCAGCACCCGGACGGCGGGATTAGGGGAGACCCAGTACTTC.

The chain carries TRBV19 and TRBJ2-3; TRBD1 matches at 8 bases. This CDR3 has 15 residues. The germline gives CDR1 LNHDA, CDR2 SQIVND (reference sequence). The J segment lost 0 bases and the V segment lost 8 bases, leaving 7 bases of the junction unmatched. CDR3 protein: CASLETGGSTDTQYF. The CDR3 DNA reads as TGTGCCAGTTTAGAAACAGGGGGGAGCACAGATACGCAGTATTTT.

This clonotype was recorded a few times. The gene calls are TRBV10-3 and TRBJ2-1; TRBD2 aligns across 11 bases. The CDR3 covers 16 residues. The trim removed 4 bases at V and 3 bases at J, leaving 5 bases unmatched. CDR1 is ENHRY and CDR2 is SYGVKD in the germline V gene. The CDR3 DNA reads TGTGCCATCAGTGGCGGACTAGCGGGCGACTACAATGAGCAGTTCTTC. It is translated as CAISGGLAGDYNEQFF.